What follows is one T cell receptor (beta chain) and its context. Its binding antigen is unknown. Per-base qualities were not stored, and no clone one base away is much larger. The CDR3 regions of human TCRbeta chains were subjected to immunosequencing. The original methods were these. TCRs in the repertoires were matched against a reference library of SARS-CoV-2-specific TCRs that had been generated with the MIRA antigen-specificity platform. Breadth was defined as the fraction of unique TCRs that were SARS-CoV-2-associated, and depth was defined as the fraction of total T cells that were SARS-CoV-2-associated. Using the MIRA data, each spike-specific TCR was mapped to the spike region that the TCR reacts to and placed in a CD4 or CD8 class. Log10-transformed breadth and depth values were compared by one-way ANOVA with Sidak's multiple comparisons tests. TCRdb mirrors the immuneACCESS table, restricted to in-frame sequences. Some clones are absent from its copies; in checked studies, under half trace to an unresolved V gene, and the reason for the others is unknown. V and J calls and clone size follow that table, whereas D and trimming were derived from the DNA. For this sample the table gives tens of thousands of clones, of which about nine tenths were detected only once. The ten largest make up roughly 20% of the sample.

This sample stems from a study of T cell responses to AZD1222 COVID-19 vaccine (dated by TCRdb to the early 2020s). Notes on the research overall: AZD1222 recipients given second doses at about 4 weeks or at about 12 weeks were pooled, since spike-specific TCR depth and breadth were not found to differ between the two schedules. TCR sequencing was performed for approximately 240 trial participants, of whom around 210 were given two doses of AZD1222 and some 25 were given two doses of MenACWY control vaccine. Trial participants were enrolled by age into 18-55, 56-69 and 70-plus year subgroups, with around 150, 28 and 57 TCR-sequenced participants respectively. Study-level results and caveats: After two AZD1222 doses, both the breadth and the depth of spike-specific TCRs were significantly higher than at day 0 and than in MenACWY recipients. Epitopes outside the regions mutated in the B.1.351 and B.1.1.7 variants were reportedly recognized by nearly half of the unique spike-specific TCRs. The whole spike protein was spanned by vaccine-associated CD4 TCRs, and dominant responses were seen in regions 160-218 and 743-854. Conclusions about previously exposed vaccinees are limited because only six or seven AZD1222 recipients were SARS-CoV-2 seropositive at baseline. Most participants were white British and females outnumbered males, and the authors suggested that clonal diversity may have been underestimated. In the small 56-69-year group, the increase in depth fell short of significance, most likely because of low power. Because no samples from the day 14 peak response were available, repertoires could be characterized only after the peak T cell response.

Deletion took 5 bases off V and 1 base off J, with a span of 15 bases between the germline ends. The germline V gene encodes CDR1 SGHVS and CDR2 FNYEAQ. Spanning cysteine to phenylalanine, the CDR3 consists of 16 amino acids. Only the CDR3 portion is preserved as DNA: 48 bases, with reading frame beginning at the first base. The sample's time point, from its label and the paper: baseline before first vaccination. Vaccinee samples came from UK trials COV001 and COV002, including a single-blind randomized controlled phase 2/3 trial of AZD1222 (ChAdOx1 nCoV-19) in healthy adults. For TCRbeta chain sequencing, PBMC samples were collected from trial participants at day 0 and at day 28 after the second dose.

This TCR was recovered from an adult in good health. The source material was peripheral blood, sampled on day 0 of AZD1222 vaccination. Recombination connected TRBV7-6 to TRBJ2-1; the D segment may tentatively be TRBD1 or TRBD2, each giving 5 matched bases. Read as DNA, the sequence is TGTGCCAGCAGCCCCCGGGGTCCAGGGTCCTACAATGAGCAGTTCTTC. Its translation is CASSPRGPGSYNEQFF. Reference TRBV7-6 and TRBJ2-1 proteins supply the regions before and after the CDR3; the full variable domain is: GAGVSQSPRYKVTKRGQDVALRCDPISGHVSLYWYRQALGQGPEFLTYFNYEAQQDKSGLPNDRFSAERPEGSISTLTIQRTEQRDSAMYRCASSPRGPGSYNEQFFGPGTRLTVL.